The TCR beta chain under discussion was sequenced for a study of circulating CD8 cells and anti-PD-1 response in melanoma. General study findings and limits: DNEG was most diverse; TIGIT repertoires were least diverse. Generally, no replicate experiments were performed. The cohort mixed treatment-naive and previously treated patients. No tumor material was available, so peptide assays assessed reactivity.

TCR libraries were prepared from roughly 14 ng of total RNA with the QIAseq Immune Repertoire TCR panel. TCRdb passed the reads through MiXCR, listing each CDR3 protein once. Here the sample spans about 1,800 distinct CDR3 sequences, 7% to 8.5% being singletons. This clonotype is categorized as medium-sized. Its antigen is currently unknown. This CDR3 region has 14 residues. With 6 bases removed from V and 1 base from J, the gap between germline ends came to 12 bases. Germline CDR1 reads MNHEY; CDR2 reads SMNVEV (reference sequence). Four subsets defined by PD-1 and/or TIGIT were sorted from live CD3+CD8+TCRalphabeta+ cells.

The chain recombines TRBV27 with TRBJ1-1; the D is unclear. This clonotype was obtained from a human donor with melanoma. Sample: CD8+ T cells from PBMCs, taken at baseline or after one month of anti-PD-1 therapy (not recorded which). CDR3 DNA: TGTGCCAGCAGATTGACGGTCCCGAACACTGAAGCTTTCTTT. It codes for CASRLTVPNTEAFF.